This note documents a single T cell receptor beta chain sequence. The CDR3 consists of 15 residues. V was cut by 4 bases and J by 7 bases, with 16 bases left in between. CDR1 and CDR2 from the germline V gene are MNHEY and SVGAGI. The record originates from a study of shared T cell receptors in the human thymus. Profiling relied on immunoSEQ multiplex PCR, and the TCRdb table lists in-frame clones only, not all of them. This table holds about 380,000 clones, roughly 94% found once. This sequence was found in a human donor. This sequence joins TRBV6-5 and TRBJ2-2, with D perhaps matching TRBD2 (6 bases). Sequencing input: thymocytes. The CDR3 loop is CASSSAGLGGGELFF. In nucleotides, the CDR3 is TGTGCCAGCAGTTCCGCGGGGCTAGGAGGCGGGGAGCTGTTTTTT.